This TCR beta chain emerged from a study of blood T cell repertoires in COVID-19. Germline loops: CDR1 SNHLY, CDR2 FYNNEI. This CDR3 contains 15 residues. Trimming shortened V by 7 bases and J by 4 bases, and 17 bases separated the two germline ends. Clones were read by immunoSEQ multiplex PCR, and TCRdb kept only the in-frame ones, dropping some. Of over 250,000 clones listed, 86% are singletons. The sample taken for sequencing was peripheral blood. V gene TRBV2 combines with J gene TRBJ1-5; D is ambiguous. This TCR derives from a woman in her sixties or seventies with COVID-19, enrolled during active disease. The CDR3 region has the DNA TGTGCCAGCACTAGAGGACCGCGAGGGAATCAGCCCCAGCATTTT. Protein product: CASTRGPRGNQPQHF.